The 27 T cell receptor beta chains below were found in one sample sequenced in a study of naive and memory T cell subsets. Study results and caveats: Possibly reflecting memory cells re-expressing CD45RA, a few larger clonotypes occurred in naive repertoires, especially CD8.

Two oligonucleotides, mixed equimolar, formed the beta constant-region primer covering TRBC1 and TRBC2. Nested alpha and beta constant-region primers with the SP2 primer drove four PCR rounds on ligated cDNA. Each CDR3 protein is one row after TCRdb ran MiXCR on the UMI-ligation and nested PCR reads. In the table there are more than 95,000 distinct CDR3 sequences, about 14% of which are singletons. No cognate antigen is known for these TCRs. The sample taken for sequencing was naive CD8+ T cells from blood. All receptors derive from a human donor in good health.

The rearrangement links TRBV7-8 to TRBJ2-3, with 8 positions matching TRBD1. Trimming took 5 bases from V and 2 from J; bases not matched to a gene: 6. This CDR3 has 15 residues. Germline loops: CDR1 SGHVS, CDR2 FQNEAQ. The CDR3 DNA reads as TGTGCCAGCAGCCCACTGGACAGGGACACAGATACGCAGTATTTT. This codes for CASSPLDRDTDTQYF.

The DNA for the CDR3 is TGCAGTGCTAGCCCCACGGGGTACGAGCAGTACTTC. This encodes CSASPTGYEQYF. This chain connects TRBV20-1 to TRBJ2-7; D possibly corresponds to TRBD2 (5 bases). The CDR3 is 12 residues long. Germline CDR1 and CDR2: DFQATT and SNEGSKA (reference sequence). Trimming took off 3 bases at V and 4 bases at J, with 10 bases between the two ends.

The chain couples TRBV2 to TRBJ2-3, with D maybe TRBD1 (6 bases). This CDR3 contains 17 residues. V lost 1 base and J 0 bases, leaving 14 bases between the germline ends. Germline CDR1 and CDR2: SNHLY and FYNNEI. In DNA form, the CDR3 reads TGTGCCAGCAGTGAAGACTCGACAGGCGTCAGCACAGATACGCAGTATTTT. Its protein product is CASSEDSTGVSTDTQYF.

The genes are TRBV27 and TRBJ2-5, with D unclear. The length of the CDR3 is 14 residues. V gave up 5 bases and J gave up 4 bases, with 14 bases separating them. Germline values: CDR1 MNHEY, CDR2 SMNVEV (reference sequence). The CDR3 reads CASSANYGPETQYF. DNA for the CDR3: TGTGCCAGCAGTGCCAATTACGGTCCAGAGACCCAGTACTTC.

The genes are TRBV25-1 and TRBJ2-3; perhaps TRBD1 as D (6 bases). Per germline, CDR1 MGHDK and CDR2 SYGVNS. V gave up 1 base and J gave up 1 base, with 12 bases separating them. The CDR3 extends over 16 amino acids. As DNA, the CDR3 is TGTGCCAGCAGTGAATTTACAGGGTCGGGCACAGATACGCAGTATTTT. Translating it yields CASSEFTGSGTDTQYF. The whole variable domain, remainder taken from reference TRBV25-1 and TRBJ2-3, is EADIYQTPRYLVIGTGKKITLECSQTMGHDKMYWYQQDPGMELHLIHYSYGVNSTEKGDLSSESTVSRIRTEHFPLTLESARPSHTSQYLCASSEFTGSGTDTQYFGPGTRLTVL.

As regards this clonotype: A much larger clone lies one base from this, so it may be a read error. The gene calls are TRBV29-1 and TRBJ2-1; the D is unclear. Trimming took 6 bases from V and 1 from J, leaving 13 bases between them. CDR3 length: 14 amino acids. Germline V gives CDR1 SQVTM, CDR2 ANQGSEA. CDR3 nucleotides: TGCAGCGTGGAGCATGGCATATCCTACAATGAGCAGTTCTTC. Translating it yields CSVEHGISYNEQFF.

The chain recombines TRBV7-8 with TRBJ1-1; TRBD1 might be the D (5 bases). V was shortened by 5 bases and J by 0 bases, with 19 bases between the two germline ends. CDR1 is SGHVS, CDR2 FQNEAQ, per germline. This CDR3 spans 17 amino acids. CDR3 loop: CASSRDTLGTMNTEAFF. CDR3 nucleotide sequence: TGTGCCAGCAGCAGAGACACTCTAGGGACCATGAACACTGAAGCTTTCTTT.

The chain has TRBV20-1 and TRBJ2-2, with 13 bases fitting TRBD2. This CDR3 has 19 amino acids. After removal of 1 base from V and 6 bases from J, the junction contained 14 bases not matched to a gene. Germline values: CDR1 DFQATT, CDR2 SNEGSKA (reference sequence). CDR3 sequence reads: CSARARLAGGTSTPGELFF. In DNA, the CDR3 is TGCAGTGCTAGAGCTCGACTAGCGGGGGGTACCAGCACTCCCGGGGAGCTGTTTTTT.

In its sample, this clonotype was seen many times. The chain combines TRBV5-4 with TRBJ2-7; D unresolved. Germline V lookup: CDR1 SGHNT, CDR2 YYREEE (reference sequence). CDR3 length: 15 amino acids. Between the trimmed V and J ends, which lost 4 bases and 3 bases, there was a span of 17 bases. Here the CDR3 DNA reads TGTGCCAGCAGCCCAGGACCAGTATCTGGCTACGAGCAGTACTTC. Translating it yields CASSPGPVSGYEQYF.

This clonotype has a count of ten or more. The rearrangement uses TRBV20-1 and TRBJ2-1, with D perhaps matching TRBD1 (6 bases). Trimming took off 3 bases at V and 5 bases at J, with 17 bases between the two ends. The germline V gene has CDR1 DFQATT and CDR2 SNEGSKA (reference sequence). The CDR3 has 15 amino acids. CDR3 in amino acids: CSARLRDIPHNEQFF. The DNA of the CDR3 is TGCAGTGCTAGGCTTCGGGACATCCCACACAATGAGCAGTTCTTC.

The chain uses TRBV4-3 and TRBJ2-5; D remains unclear. The V gene's germline CDR1 is LGHNA and CDR2 YSLEER. This CDR3 is 15 amino acids long. V lost 3 bases and J 6 bases, leaving 17 bases between the germline ends. The CDR3 nucleotides are TGCGCCAGCAGCCAGTCGACCCACGTCCCTCAGACCCAGTACTTC. Translating gives CASSQSTHVPQTQYF.

This chain uses TRBV20-1 with TRBJ2-1; TRBD2 agrees at 7 bases. Looked up from germline, CDR1 is DFQATT and CDR2 is SNEGSKA (reference sequence). CDR3 length equals 12 residues. After removal of 6 bases from V and 5 bases from J, the junction contained 4 bases not matched to a gene. The CDR3 here is CSAGGSDNEQFF. The CDR3 nucleotides are TGCAGTGCCGGGGGGTCAGACAATGAGCAGTTCTTC.

The chain has TRBV29-1 and TRBJ2-7; 8 bases align to TRBD2. CDR1 and CDR2 (germline): SQVTM, ANQGSEA. CDR3 length equals 14 residues. J gave up 5 bases and V 4 bases, and 10 bases lay outside the gene matches. CDR3 protein: CSVASGTSVDEQYF. CDR3 nucleotides: TGCAGCGTTGCGTCCGGGACTAGTGTCGACGAGCAGTACTTC.

The chain uses TRBV2 and TRBJ2-1; 7 nucleotides line up with TRBD1. The J segment lost 4 bases and the V segment lost 6 bases, leaving 6 bases of the junction unmatched. The CDR3 is 14 amino acids. Germline CDR1 and CDR2: SNHLY and FYNNEI. CDR3 loop: CASRSGQIYNEQFF. CDR3 nucleotide sequence: TGTGCCAGCAGGTCGGGACAGATTTACAATGAGCAGTTCTTC.

The table lists this clonotype with many counts. The rearrangement uses TRBV7-6 and TRBJ2-1; 10 bases are a match to TRBD2. The CDR3 loop spans 14 amino acids. V lost 4 bases, J lost 7 bases, and 4 bases stayed unmatched. Germline lookup yields CDR1 SGHVS and CDR2 FNYEAQ. The CDR3: CASSSSSGRNEQFF. The DNA of the CDR3 is TGTGCCAGCAGCTCATCTAGCGGGAGAAATGAGCAGTTCTTC.

The chain recombines TRBV28 with TRBJ2-7; D not certain. CDR1 is MDHEN, CDR2 SYDVKM, per germline. Trimming shortened V by 4 bases and J by 3 bases, and 13 bases separated the two germline ends. The CDR3 is made up of 14 amino acids. CDR3 coding DNA: TGTGCCAGCAGTTCTGGGCTTGAAAACTACGAGCAGTACTTC. Encoded protein: CASSSGLENYEQYF. Supplemented by reference TRBV28 and TRBJ2-7, the full variable domain reads DVKVTQSSRYLVKRTGEKVFLECVQDMDHENMFWYRQDPGLGLRLIYFSYDVKMKEKGDIPEGYSVSREKKERFSLILESASTNQTSMYLCASSSGLENYEQYFGPGTRLTVT.

This clonotype was counted a few times. This chain uses TRBV29-1 with TRBJ1-2; perhaps TRBD1 as D (5 bases). The germline gives CDR1 SQVTM, CDR2 ANQGSEA. The CDR3 totals 14 residues. The V end lost 3 bases, the J end lost 4 bases, and 15 bases lay between the germline ends. CDR3 sequence (DNA): TGCAGCGTTGAGTGGGCCGGGGGGACCTATGGCTACACCTTC. Protein: CSVEWAGGTYGYTF.

This clonotype showed up just a few times. The V and J genes are TRBV20-1 and TRBJ2-3; D may match TRBD1 or TRBD2 (6 bases each). Germline V CDR1 and CDR2: DFQATT, SNEGSKA (reference sequence). The CDR3 totals 12 residues. Trimming removed 6 bases from V and 6 bases from J, with 13 bases in between. The chain's CDR3 is CSAGGGLDTQYF. The DNA of the CDR3 is TGCAGTGCGGGGGGCGGGCTCGATACGCAGTATTTT.

The CDR3 protein is CASSPIPRGGGANVLTF. In DNA, the CDR3 is TGTGCCAGCAGTCCTATCCCTCGGGGGGGTGGGGCCAACGTCCTGACTTTC. V gene TRBV28 combines with J gene TRBJ2-6; 8 nucleotides agree with TRBD2. Germline V gene data show CDR1 as MDHEN and CDR2 as SYDVKM. The junction had 9 bases not matched to a gene; V was cut back by 5 bases and J by 3 bases. This CDR3 is 17 amino acids long.

This clonotype was seen a few times. This chain connects TRBV20-1 to TRBJ2-1, with 9 bases fitting TRBD2. The germline V gene encodes CDR1 DFQATT and CDR2 SNEGSKA (reference sequence). V dropped 1 base and J dropped 5; count of bases not matched to a gene: 3. The CDR3 contains 14 residues. The CDR3 DNA follows: TGCAGTGCTAGAGGACTAGCGGCCAACAATGAGCAGTTCTTC. Translating it yields CSARGLAANNEQFF.

This clonotype was found a few times. This sequence joins TRBV20-1 and TRBJ1-1, with a weak D call TRBD1 (5 bases). The CDR3 runs 18 residues. V was pared by 0 bases and J by 7 bases, with 27 bases between. Germline V gene sequence: CDR1 DFQATT, CDR2 SNEGSKA (reference sequence). The CDR3 spells CSARDLTGRSEPPFEAFF. CDR3 coding DNA: TGCAGTGCTAGAGATCTAACAGGACGGAGCGAGCCTCCCTTTGAAGCTTTCTTT.

Ten or more counts support this clonotype. The chain uses TRBV2 and TRBJ2-5, with TRBD1 as a possible D gene (5 bases). This CDR3 is built from 14 residues. The germline V gene encodes CDR1 SNHLY and CDR2 FYNNEI. Trimming cost V 2 bases and J 4 bases, with 11 bases left between them. The CDR3 nucleotides are TGTGCCAGCAGTGAACCAGGGAAACTAGAGACCCAGTACTTC. This translates into CASSEPGKLETQYF.

The gene calls are TRBV29-1 and TRBJ2-7; D remains unclear. This CDR3 has 13 amino acids. Trimming left V 6 bases short and J 6 bases short, with 18 bases between. Germline CDR1 reads SQVTM; CDR2 reads ANQGSEA. CDR3 sequence: CSVGARLGVEQYF. In nucleotides, the CDR3 is TGCAGCGTCGGAGCCCGGTTAGGAGTCGAGCAGTACTTC.

CDR3 DNA sequence: TGTGCCAGCAGTATGGACAAGACCATGAACTATGGCTACACCTTC. Protein sequence: CASSMDKTMNYGYTF. The V call is TRBV12-3 or TRBV12-4, the J call TRBJ1-2, with a possible D match to TRBD1 (5 bases). V gave up 5 bases and J gave up 2 bases, with 15 bases separating them. The CDR3 has 15 amino acids.

The chain joins TRBV13 to TRBJ2-7; 10 positions match TRBD2. With V trimmed by 2 bases and J by 4 bases, 5 bases remained unmatched. The germline gives CDR1 PRHDT, CDR2 FYEKMQ (reference sequence). The CDR3 contains 15 residues. CDR3 residues: CASSLPLAGLYEQYF. In DNA form, the CDR3 reads TGTGCCAGCAGCTTACCACTAGCGGGATTGTACGAGCAGTACTTC.

This clonotype has just a few counts. This chain connects TRBV4-2 to TRBJ1-1; no clear D gene. The V gene lost 4 bases and the J gene lost 0 bases, with 9 bases spanning the gap. This CDR3 comprises 14 residues. Germline CDR1 is LGHNA and CDR2 is YNFKEQ. CDR3 sequence reads: CASSPNVLNTEAFF. The DNA of the CDR3 is TGTGCCAGCAGCCCAAACGTGTTGAACACTGAAGCTTTCTTT.

The gene calls are TRBV7-6 and TRBJ2-1; 10 bases align to TRBD2. Germline V gives CDR1 SGHVS, CDR2 FNYEAQ. The CDR3 has 19 amino acids. V lost 5 bases to trimming and J lost 0 bases; unmatched junction nucleotides: 13. The CDR3 region is CASSPLSGRAPISYNEQFF. The CDR3 region has the DNA TGTGCCAGCAGCCCCTTAAGCGGGAGGGCCCCAATCTCCTACAATGAGCAGTTCTTC.